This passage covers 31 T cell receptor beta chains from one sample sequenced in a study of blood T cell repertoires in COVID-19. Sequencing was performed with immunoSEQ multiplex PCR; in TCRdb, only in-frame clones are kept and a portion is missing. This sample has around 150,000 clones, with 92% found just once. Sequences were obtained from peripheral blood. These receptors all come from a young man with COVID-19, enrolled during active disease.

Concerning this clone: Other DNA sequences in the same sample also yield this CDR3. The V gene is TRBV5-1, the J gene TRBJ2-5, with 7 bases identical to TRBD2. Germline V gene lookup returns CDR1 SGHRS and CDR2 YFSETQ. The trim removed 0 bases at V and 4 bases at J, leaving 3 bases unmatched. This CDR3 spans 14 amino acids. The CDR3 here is CASSLERGGETQYF. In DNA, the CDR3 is TGCGCCAGCAGCTTGGAGCGGGGAGGAGAGACCCAGTACTTC.

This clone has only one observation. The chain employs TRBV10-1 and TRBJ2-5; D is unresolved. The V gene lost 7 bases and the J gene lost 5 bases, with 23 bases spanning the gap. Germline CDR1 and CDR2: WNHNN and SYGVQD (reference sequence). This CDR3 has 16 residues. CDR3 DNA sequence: TGCGCCAGCATCGATTACACTCTAGATTACTCGGAGACCCAGTACTTC. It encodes CASIDYTLDYSETQYF.

DNA of the CDR3: TGTGCCAGCACCCCCGGGGGAACTGGTTCACCCCTCCACTTT. Its translation is CASTPGGTGSPLHF. This chain links TRBV5-4 with TRBJ1-6; TRBD1 might be the D (5 bases). The germline gives CDR1 SGHNT, CDR2 YYREEE (reference sequence). The CDR3 length is 14 residues. V shed 6 bases and J shed 9 bases, with 16 bases lying between them.

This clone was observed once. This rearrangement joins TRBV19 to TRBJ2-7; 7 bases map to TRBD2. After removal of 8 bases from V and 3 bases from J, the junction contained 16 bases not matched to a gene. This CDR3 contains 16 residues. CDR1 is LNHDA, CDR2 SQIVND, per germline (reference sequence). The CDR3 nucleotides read TGTGCCAGTGTCTCTCGGGATATAGCGGGCCACTACGAGCAGTACTTC. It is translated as CASVSRDIAGHYEQYF.

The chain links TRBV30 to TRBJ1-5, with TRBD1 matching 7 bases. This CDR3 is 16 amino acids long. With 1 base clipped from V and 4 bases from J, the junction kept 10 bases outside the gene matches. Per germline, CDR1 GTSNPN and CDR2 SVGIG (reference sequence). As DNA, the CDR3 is TGTGCCTGGAGTGGGGTAGGGGGCGCGATGAATCAGCCCCAGCATTTT. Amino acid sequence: CAWSGVGGAMNQPQHF.

The CDR3 nucleotides are TGCAGCGCCGTGACAGGCTACGGCTACACCTTC. This sequence encodes CSAVTGYGYTF. This sequence joins TRBV29-1 and TRBJ1-2; D possibly corresponds to TRBD1 (6 bases). Trimming took 7 bases from V and 8 from J, leaving 14 bases between them. Germline loops: CDR1 SQVTM, CDR2 ANQGSEA. This CDR3 region has 11 residues. Full variable domain (remainder filled in from reference TRBV29-1 and TRBJ1-2): SAVISQKPSRDICQRGTSLTIQCQVDSQVTMMFWYRQQPGQSLTLIATANQGSEATYESGFVIDKFPISRPNLTFSTLTVSNMSPEDSSIYLCSAVTGYGYTFGSGTRLTVV.

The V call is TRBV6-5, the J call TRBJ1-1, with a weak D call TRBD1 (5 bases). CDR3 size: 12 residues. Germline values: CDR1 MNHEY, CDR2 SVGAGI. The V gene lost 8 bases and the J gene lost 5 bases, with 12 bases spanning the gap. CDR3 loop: CASRRGGTEAFF. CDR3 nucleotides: TGTGCCAGCCGACGGGGGGGGACTGAAGCTTTCTTT.

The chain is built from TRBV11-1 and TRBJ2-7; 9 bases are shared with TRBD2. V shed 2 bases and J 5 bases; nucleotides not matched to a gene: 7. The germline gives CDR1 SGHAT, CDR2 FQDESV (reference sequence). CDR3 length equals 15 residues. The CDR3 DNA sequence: TGTGCCAGCAGCTTATGGCTAGCGGGAAAGGACGAGCAGTACTTC. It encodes CASSLWLAGKDEQYF.

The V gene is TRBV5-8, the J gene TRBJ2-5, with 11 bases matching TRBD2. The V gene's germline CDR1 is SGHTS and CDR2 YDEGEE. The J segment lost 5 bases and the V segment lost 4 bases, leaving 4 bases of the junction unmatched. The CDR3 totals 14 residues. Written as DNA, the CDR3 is TGTGCCAGCAGCCGACTAGCGGGGACGGAGACCCAGTACTTC. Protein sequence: CASSRLAGTETQYF. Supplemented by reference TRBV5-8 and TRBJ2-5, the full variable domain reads EAGVTQSPTHLIKTRGQQATLRCSPISGHTSVYWYQQALGLGLQFLLWYDEGEERNRGNFPPRFSGRQFPNYSSELNVNALELEDSALYLCASSRLAGTETQYFGPGTRLLVL.

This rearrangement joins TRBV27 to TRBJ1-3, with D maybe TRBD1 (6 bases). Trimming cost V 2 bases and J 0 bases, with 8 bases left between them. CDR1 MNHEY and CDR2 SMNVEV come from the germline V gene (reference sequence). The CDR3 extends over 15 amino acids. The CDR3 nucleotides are TGTGCCAGCAGTTTAACAGGGTCCTCTGGAAACACCATATATTTT. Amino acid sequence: CASSLTGSSGNTIYF.

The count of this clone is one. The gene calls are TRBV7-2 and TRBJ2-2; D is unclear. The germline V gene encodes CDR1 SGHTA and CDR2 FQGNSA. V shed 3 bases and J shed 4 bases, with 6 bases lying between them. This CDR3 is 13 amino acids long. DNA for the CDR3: TGTGCCAGCAGCTTCCTCTTCACCGGGGAGCTGTTTTTT. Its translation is CASSFLFTGELFF.

CDR3 amino acids: CASLDWREDTEAFF. In DNA form, the CDR3 reads TGTGCCAGTTTAGACTGGAGGGAGGACACTGAAGCTTTCTTT. The rearrangement links TRBV19 to TRBJ1-1, with D unclear. The V end lost 8 bases, the J end lost 3 bases, and 16 bases lay between the germline ends. This CDR3 is built from 14 residues. Germline-derived CDR1 and CDR2 are LNHDA and SQIVND (reference sequence).

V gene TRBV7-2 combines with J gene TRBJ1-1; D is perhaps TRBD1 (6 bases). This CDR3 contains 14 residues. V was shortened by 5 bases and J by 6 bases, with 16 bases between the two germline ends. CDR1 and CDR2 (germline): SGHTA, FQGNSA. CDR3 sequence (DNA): TGTGCCAGCAGCCCAGAGTGGGGGCTTGCTGAAGCTTTCTTT. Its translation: CASSPEWGLAEAFF.

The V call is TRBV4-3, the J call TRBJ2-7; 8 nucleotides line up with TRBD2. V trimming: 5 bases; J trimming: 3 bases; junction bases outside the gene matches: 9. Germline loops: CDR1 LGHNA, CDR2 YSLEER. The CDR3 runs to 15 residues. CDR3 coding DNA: TGCGCCAGCAGCTGGGGCGTTAGCGGGGACTACGAGCAGTACTTC. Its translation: CASSWGVSGDYEQYF.

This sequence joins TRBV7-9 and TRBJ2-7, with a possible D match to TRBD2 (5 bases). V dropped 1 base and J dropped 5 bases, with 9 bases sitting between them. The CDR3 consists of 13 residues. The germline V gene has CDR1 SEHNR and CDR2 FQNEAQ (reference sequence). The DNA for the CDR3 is TGTGCCAGCAGCTTAGGAGGGTCCGACGAGCAGTACTTC. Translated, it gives CASSLGGSDEQYF.

This CDR3 is CASSPRENTEAFF. CDR3 coding DNA: TGTGCCAGTAGTCCGCGTGAGAACACTGAAGCTTTCTTT. The chain has TRBV19 and TRBJ1-1; no clear D gene. Per germline, CDR1 LNHDA and CDR2 SQIVND (reference sequence). The ends were cut back, 5 bases at V and 1 base at J, with 8 bases in the middle. The CDR3 spans 13 residues.

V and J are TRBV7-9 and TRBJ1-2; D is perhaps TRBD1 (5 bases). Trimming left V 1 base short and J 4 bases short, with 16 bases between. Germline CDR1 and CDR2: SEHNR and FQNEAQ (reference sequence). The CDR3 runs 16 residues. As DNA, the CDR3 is TGTGCCAGCAGCTTAGTTCAGGGTCCCGCTTCCTATGGCTACACCTTC. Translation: CASSLVQGPASYGYTF.

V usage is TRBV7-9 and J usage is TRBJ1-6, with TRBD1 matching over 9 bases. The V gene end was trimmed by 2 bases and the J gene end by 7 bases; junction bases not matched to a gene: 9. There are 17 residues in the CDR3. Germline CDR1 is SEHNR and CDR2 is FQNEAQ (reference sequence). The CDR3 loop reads CASSLRGEGQGNSPLHF. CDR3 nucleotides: TGTGCCAGCAGCTTAAGAGGAGAGGGACAGGGCAATTCACCCCTCCACTTT.

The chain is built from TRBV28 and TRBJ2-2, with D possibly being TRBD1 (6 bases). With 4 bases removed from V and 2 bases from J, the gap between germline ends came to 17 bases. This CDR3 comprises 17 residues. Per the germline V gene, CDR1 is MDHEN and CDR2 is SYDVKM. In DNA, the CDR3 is TGTGCCAGCAGTTCCGTGGACAGAATCATTAACACCGGGGAGCTGTTTTTT. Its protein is CASSSVDRIINTGELFF.

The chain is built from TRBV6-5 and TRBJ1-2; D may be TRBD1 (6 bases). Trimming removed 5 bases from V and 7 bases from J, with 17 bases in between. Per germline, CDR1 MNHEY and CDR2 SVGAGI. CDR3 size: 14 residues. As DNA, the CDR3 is TGTGCCAGCAGTCCCCGGGACAATTTGCGTGGCTACACCTTC. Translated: CASSPRDNLRGYTF.

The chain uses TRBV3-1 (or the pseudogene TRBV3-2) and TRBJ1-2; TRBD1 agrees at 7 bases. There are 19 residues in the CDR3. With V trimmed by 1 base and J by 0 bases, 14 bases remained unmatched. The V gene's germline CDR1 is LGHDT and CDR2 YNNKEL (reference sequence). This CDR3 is CASSQGPGQLFSANYGYTF. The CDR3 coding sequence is TGTGCCAGCAGCCAAGGGCCGGGACAGCTCTTCTCAGCTAACTATGGCTACACCTTC.

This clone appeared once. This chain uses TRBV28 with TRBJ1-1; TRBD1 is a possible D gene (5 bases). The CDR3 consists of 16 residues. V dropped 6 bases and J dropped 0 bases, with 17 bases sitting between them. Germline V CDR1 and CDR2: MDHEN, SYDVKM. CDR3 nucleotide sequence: TGTGCCAGCAGCTTGAGACAGTTTAACATGAACACTGAAGCTTTCTTT. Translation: CASSLRQFNMNTEAFF. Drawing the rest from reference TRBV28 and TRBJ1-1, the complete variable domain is DVKVTQSSRYLVKRTGEKVFLECVQDMDHENMFWYRQDPGLGLRLIYFSYDVKMKEKGDIPEGYSVSREKKERFSLILESASTNQTSMYLCASSLRQFNMNTEAFFGQGTRLTVV.

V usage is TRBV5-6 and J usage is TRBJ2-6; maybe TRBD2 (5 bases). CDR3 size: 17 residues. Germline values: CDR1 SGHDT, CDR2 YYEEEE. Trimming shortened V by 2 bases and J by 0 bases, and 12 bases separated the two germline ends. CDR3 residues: CASSLLDGNSGANVLTF. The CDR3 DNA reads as TGTGCCAGCAGCTTACTGGACGGGAACTCTGGGGCCAACGTCCTGACTTTC. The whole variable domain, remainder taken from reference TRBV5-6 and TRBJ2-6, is DAGVTQSPTHLIKTRGQQVTLRCSPKSGHDTVSWYQQALGQGPQFIFQYYEEEERQRGNFPDRFSGHQFPNYSSELNVNALLLGDSALYLCASSLLDGNSGANVLTFGAGSRLTVL.

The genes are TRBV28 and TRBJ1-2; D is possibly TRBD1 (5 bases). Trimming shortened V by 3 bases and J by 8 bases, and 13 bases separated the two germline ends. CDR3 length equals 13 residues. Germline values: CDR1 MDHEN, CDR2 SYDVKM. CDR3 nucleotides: TGTGCCAGCAGTTTGTCGGGGGGTGAGGGCTACACCTTC. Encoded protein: CASSLSGGEGYTF.

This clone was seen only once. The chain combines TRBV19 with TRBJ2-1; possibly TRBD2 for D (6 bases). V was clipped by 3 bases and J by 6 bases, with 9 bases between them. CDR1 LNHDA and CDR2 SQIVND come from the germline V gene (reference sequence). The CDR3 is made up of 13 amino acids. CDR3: CASSIGSGNEQFF. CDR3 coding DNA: TGTGCCAGTAGTATCGGGAGTGGCAATGAGCAGTTCTTC.

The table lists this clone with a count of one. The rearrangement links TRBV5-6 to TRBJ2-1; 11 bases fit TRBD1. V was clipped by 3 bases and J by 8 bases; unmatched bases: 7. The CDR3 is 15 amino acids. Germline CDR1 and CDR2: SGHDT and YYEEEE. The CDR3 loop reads CASSYGQGANDEQFF. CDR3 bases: TGTGCCAGCAGCTATGGACAGGGGGCGAATGATGAGCAGTTCTTC.

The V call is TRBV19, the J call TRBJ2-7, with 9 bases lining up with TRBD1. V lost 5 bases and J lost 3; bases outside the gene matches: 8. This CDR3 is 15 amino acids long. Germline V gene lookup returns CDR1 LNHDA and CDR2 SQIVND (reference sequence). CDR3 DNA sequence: TGTGCCAGTAGTCTCTATTTGGGACAGGGCTACGAGCAGTACTTC. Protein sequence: CASSLYLGQGYEQYF.

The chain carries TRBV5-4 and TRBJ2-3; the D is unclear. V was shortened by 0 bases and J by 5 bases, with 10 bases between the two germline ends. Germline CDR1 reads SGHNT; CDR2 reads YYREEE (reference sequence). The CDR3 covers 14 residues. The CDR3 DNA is TGTGCCAGCAGCTTGGGGCAGGCCCGAGATACGCAGTATTTT. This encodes CASSLGQARDTQYF.

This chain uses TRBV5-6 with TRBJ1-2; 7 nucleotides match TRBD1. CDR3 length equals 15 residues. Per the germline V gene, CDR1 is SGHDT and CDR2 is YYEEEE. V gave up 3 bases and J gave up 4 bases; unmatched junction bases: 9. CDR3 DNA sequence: TGTGCCAGCAGCTCTTCCAGGGGGTCCGGCTATGGCTACACCTTC. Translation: CASSSSRGSGYGYTF.

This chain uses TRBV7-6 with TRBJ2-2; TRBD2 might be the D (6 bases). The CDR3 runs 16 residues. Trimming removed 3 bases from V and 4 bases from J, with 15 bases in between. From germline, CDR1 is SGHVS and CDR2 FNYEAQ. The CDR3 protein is CASSLAEGWRTGELFF. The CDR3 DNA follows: TGTGCCAGCAGCTTGGCGGAGGGGTGGCGCACCGGGGAGCTGTTTTTT.

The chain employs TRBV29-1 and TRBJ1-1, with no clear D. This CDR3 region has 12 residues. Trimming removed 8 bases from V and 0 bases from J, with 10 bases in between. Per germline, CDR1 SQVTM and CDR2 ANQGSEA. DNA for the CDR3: TGCAGCCTCCAGATCATGAACACTGAAGCTTTCTTT. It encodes CSLQIMNTEAFF.